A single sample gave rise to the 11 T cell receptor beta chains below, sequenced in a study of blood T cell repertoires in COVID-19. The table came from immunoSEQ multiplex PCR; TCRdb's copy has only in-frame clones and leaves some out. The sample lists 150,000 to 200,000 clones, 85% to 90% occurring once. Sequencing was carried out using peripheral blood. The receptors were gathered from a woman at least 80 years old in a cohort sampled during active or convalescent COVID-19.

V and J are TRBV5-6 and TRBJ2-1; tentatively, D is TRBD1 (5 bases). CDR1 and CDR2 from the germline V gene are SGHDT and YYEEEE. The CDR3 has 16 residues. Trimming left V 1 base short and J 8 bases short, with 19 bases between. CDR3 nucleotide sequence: TGTGCCAGCAGCTTGATTGAGCTGACAGCTCAGGATGAGCAGTTCTTC. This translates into CASSLIELTAQDEQFF.

CDR3 region: CASSFDGKGDQPQHF. As DNA, the CDR3 is TGTGCCAGCAGTTTTGATGGAAAAGGGGATCAGCCCCAGCATTTT. The rearrangement joins TRBV28 to TRBJ1-5; D might be TRBD1 (5 bases). This CDR3 spans 15 amino acids. V was trimmed by 3 bases and J by 5 bases, leaving 14 bases between them. CDR1 is MDHEN, CDR2 SYDVKM, per germline.

The DNA of the CDR3 is TGTGCCAGCAGGACTGGACAGGGCCCTGAAGCTTTCTTT. This sequence encodes CASRTGQGPEAFF. The chain employs TRBV3-1 (or the pseudogene TRBV3-2) and TRBJ1-1, with 8 positions matching TRBD1. The germline V gene has CDR1 LGHDT and CDR2 YNNKEL (reference sequence). This CDR3 has 13 amino acids. Germline trimming cut 6 bases from V and 6 bases from J; bases unmatched to any gene: 6.

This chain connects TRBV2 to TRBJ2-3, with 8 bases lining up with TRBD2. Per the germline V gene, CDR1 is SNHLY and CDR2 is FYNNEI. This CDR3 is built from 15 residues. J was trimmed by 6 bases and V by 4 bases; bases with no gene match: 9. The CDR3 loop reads CASSGGVAGPDTQYF. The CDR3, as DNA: TGTGCCAGCAGTGGAGGGGTAGCGGGGCCGGATACGCAGTATTTT.

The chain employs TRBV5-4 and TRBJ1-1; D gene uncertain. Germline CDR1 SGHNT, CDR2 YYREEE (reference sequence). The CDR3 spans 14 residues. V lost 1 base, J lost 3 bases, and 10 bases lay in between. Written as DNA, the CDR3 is TGTGCCAGCAGCTTGATAGGGCGGGACACTGAAGCTTTCTTT. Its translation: CASSLIGRDTEAFF.

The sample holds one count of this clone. The DNA of the CDR3 is TGTGCCAGCGGACCGGGACTAGCGGGGAGCGAGCAGTACTTC. Protein sequence: CASGPGLAGSEQYF. This rearrangement joins TRBV5-8 to TRBJ2-7, with 13 bases that match TRBD2. Germline V CDR1 and CDR2: SGHTS, YDEGEE. This CDR3 is built from 14 residues. With V trimmed by 7 bases and J by 6 bases, 7 bases remained unmatched.

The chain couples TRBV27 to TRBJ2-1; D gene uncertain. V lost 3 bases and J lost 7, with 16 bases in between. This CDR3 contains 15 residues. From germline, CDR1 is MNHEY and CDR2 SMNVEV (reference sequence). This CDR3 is CASSLWSYTENEQFF. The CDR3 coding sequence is TGTGCCAGCAGTTTGTGGTCCTATACCGAGAATGAGCAGTTCTTC.

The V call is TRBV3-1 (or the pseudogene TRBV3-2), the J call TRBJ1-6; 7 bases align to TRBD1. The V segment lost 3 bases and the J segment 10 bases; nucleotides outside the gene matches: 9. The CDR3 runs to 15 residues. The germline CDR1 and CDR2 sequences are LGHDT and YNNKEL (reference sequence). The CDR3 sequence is CASSHRATGNSPLHF. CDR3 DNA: TGTGCCAGCAGCCATCGTGCGACAGGGAACTCACCCCTCCACTTT.

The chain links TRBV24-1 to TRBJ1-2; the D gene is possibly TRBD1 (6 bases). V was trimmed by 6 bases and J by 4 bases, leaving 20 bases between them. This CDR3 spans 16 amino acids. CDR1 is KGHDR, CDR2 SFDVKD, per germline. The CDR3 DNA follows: TGTGCCACCAGTCCTACAGGGTTGGTGCAGAGCTATGGCTACACCTTC. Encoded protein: CATSPTGLVQSYGYTF.

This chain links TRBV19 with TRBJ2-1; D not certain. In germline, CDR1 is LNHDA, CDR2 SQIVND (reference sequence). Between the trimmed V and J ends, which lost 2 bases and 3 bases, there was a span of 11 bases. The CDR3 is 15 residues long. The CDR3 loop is CASSIKEFGYNEQFF. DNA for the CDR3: TGTGCCAGTAGTATAAAGGAGTTCGGCTACAATGAGCAGTTCTTC.

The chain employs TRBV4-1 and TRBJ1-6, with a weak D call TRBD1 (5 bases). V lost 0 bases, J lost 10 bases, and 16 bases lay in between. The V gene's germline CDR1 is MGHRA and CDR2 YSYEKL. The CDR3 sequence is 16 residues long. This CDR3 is CASSQDGIDRKSPLHF. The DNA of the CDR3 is TGCGCCAGCAGCCAAGATGGCATCGACAGAAAATCACCCCTCCACTTT.